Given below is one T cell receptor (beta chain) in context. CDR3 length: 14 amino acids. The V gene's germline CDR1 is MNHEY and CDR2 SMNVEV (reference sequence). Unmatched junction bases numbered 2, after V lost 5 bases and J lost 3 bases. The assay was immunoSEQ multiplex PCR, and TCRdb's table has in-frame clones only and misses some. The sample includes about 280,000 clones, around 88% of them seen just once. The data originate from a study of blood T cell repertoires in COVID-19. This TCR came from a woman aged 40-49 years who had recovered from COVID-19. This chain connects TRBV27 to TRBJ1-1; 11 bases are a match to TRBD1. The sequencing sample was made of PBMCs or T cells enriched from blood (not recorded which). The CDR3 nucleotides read TGTGCCAGCAGTCGGGACAGGGGGGACACTGAAGCTTTCTTT. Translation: CASSRDRGDTEAFF.